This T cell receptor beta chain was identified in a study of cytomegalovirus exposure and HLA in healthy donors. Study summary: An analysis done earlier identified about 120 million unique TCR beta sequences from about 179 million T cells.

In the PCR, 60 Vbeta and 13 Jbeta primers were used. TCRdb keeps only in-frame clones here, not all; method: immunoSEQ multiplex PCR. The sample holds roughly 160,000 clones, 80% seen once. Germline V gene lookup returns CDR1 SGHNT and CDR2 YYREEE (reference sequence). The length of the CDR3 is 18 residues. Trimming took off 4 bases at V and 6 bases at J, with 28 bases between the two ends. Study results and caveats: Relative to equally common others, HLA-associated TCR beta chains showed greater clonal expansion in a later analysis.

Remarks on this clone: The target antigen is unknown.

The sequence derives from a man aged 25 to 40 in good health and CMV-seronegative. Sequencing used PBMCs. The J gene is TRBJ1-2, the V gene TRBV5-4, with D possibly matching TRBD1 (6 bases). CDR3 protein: CASSIWGSGGAELNGYTF. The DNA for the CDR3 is TGTGCCAGCAGCATTTGGGGGTCGGGGGGCGCAGAACTAAATGGCTACACCTTC.